The T cell receptor (beta chain) under discussion was sequenced for a study of blood T cell repertoires in COVID-19. Some clones are missing from TCRdb's copy, which holds only in-frame ones; the method was immunoSEQ multiplex PCR. The sample has 150,000 to 200,000 clones, under 85% seen once. With V trimmed by 1 base and J by 2 bases, 4 bases remained unmatched. CDR1 LGHDT and CDR2 YNNKEL come from the germline V gene (reference sequence). CDR3 length: 16 residues. Sample: peripheral blood. This chain links TRBV3-1 (or the pseudogene TRBV3-2) with TRBJ2-1, with 8 bases fitting TRBD1. The TCR originated in a man between 65 and 80 years old who had recovered from COVID-19. This chain's CDR3 is CASSQASGQAYNEQFF. The CDR3 nucleotides are TGTGCCAGCAGCCAAGCCTCGGGACAGGCCTACAATGAGCAGTTCTTC.